The clone carrying this TCR beta chain was seen at least ten times. The antigen is not known. Unique molecular identifiers were used in preparing the TCRbeta library. TCRdb processed the PCR reads anew with MiXCR; each CDR3 protein has one entry. The sample carries 200,000 to 300,000 distinct CDR3 sequences, roughly a quarter recorded once. The data were taken from a study of T-cell reconstitution after alpha-beta-depleted transplantation in children. Trimming removed 6 bases from V and 8 bases from J, with 11 bases in between. The CDR3 is made up of 12 amino acids. Germline CDR1 SNHLY, CDR2 FYNNEI. Study-level results: Elevated TCRbeta diversity at day 60 was traced, in some patients, to surviving recipient T cells and thymic progenitors. Fresh T-cell production supplied most of the T-cell counts and diversity seen one year after transplant. Alpha-beta T cells about two months after transplant reportedly derived from several hundred expanded graft clones.

The clonotype comes from a female patient aged 2-15 years who had a stem cell transplant for congenital amegakaryocytic thrombocytopenia, so the T cells may come from the graft donor. The material was PBMCs, mostly from graft donor cells, obtained 360 days after TCRalphabeta/CD19-depleted stem cell transplant. V gene TRBV2 combines with J gene TRBJ2-4, with D possibly TRBD2 on 5 matching bases. The CDR3 reads CASSGVQYIQYF. The CDR3 coding sequence is TGTGCCAGCAGCGGGGTTCAATACATTCAGTACTTC.